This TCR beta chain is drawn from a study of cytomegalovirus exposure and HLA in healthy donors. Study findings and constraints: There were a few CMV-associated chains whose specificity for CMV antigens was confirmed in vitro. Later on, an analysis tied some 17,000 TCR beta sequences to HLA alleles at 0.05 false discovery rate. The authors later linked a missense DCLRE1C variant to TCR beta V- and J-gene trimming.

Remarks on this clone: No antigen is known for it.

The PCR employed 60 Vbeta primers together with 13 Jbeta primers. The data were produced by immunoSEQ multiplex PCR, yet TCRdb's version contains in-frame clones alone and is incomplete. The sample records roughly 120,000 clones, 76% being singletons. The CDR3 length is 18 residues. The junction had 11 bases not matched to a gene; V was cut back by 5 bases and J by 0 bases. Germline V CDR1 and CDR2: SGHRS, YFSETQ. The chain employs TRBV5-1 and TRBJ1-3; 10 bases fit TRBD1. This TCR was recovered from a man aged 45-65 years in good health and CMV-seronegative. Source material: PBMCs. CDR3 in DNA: TGCGCCAGCAGTCCTGGAGCGGGACAGGGGTCCTCTGGAAACACCATATATTTT. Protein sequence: CASSPGAGQGSSGNTIYF.